This note documents a single T cell receptor beta chain sequence. Repertoires were generated with immunoSEQ multiplex PCR, while TCRdb's copy carries only in-frame clones and drops some. The top ten clones hold around 12% of a sample with approximately 97,000 clones, 70% to 90% of them seen once. After removal of 2 bases from V and 2 bases from J, the junction contained 9 bases not matched to a gene. The germline CDR1 and CDR2 sequences are GTSNPN and SVGIG (reference sequence). This CDR3 has 16 residues. This sample stems from a study of blood T cell repertoires in COVID-19. As for the study in general: From T cells, B-cell-depleted T cells, or PBMCs came the material, which was cDNA or gDNA.

The sample comprised peripheral blood. This TCR was recovered from a human donor in a cohort sampled during active COVID-19. The V call is TRBV30, the J call TRBJ2-1; 7 nucleotides match TRBD1. The CDR3 spells CAWSLFTGAPYNEQFF. The DNA of the CDR3 is TGTGCCTGGAGTCTTTTTACAGGGGCGCCCTACAATGAGCAGTTCTTC. The full variable domain, completed using reference TRBV30 and TRBJ2-1, is SQTIHQWPATLVQPVGSPLSLECTVEGTSNPNLYWYRQAAGRGLQLLFYSVGIGQISSEVPQNLSASRPQDRQFILSSKKLLLSDSGFYLCAWSLFTGAPYNEQFFGPGTRLTVL.